These T cell receptor beta chains were read from a single sample in a study of blood T cell repertoires in COVID-19. Sequenced by immunoSEQ multiplex PCR; TCRdb stores in-frame clones only, minus some. The profile shows a few hundred thousand clones, roughly four fifths of them singletons. The sequencing sample was made of PBMCs or T cells enriched from blood (not recorded which). The source is a man between 40 and 49 years old who had recovered from COVID-19. Both conserved end residues are part of each CDR3. A D gene is named only where the DNA matches it firmly. Some rows mark clone size as missing; the rest say once, few, many or name a class of expanded clone.

TRBD2 15 TRBJ2-3 TRBV7-2 . TGTGCCAGCAGCGCCGGGACTAGGGGCACAGATACGCAGTATTTT CASSAGTRGTDTQYF
TRBD1 15 TRBJ1-4 TRBV7-9 . TGTGCCAGCAGCGTAACGGGACAGGGACAGGAAAAACTGTTTTTT CASSVTGQGQEKLFF
. 14 TRBJ2-7 TRBV5-1 . TGCGCCAGCAGCTTGGAACAGCTCCAATACGAGCAGTACTTC CASSLEQLQYEQYF
. 15 TRBJ1-6 TRBV30 . TGTGCCTGGAGACACAGGGACCCATATAATTCACCCCTCCACTTT CAWRHRDPYNSPLHF
TRBD1 14 TRBJ1-1 TRBV27 once TGTGCCAGCAGTTTGGACAGGGGGAACACTGAAGCTTTCTTT CASSLDRGNTEAFF
. 16 TRBJ2-3 TRBV5-4 . TGTGCCAGCAGCAAAGGGACCCCGGGGGAGACAGATACGCAGTATTTT CASSKGTPGETDTQYF
. 13 TRBJ1-4 TRBV7-2 . TGTGCCAGCAGCCAGCGGTATGGTGAAAAACTGTTTTTT CASSQRYGEKLFF
TRBD1 17 TRBJ1-4 TRBV5-4 . TGTGCCAGCAGCTCGGGACAGGGAAGGGGGGCGAATGAAAAACTGTTTTTT CASSSGQGRGANEKLFF
TRBD1 16 TRBJ1-2 TRBV27 . TGTGCCAGCAGTTTAGGAGAAACAGGGGGTAGGGATGGCTACACCTTC CASSLGETGGRDGYTF
TRBD1 14 TRBJ2-1 TRBV6-4 . TGTGCCAGCAGTGGGACAGGGGGGAACAATGAGCAGTTCTTC CASSGTGGNNEQFF
. 16 TRBJ1-1 TRBV4-3 . TGCGCCAGCAGCCAAGACTTTCGGGAAGTGAACACTGAAGCTTTCTTT CASSQDFREVNTEAFF
. 12 TRBJ1-6 TRBV16 few TGTGCCAGCAGCAGGGAGAATTCACCCCTCCACTTT CASSRENSPLHF
. 13 TRBJ2-7 TRBV7-2 . TGTGCCAGCAGCTTGAGGTACCCCTACGAGCAGTACTTC CASSLRYPYEQYF
. 12 TRBJ1-1 TRBV28 . TGTGCCAGCAGTTTATCCTTCCCTGAAGCTTTCTTT CASSLSFPEAFF
TRBD1 16 TRBJ1-1 TRBV28 . TGTGCCAGCAGTTTACCCTTCCACAGGGGACGGACTGAAGCTTTCTTT CASSLPFHRGRTEAFF
. 14 TRBJ1-2 TRBV2 . TGTGCCATACTAAGACAGGTGGGATTCTATGGCTACACCTTC CAILRQVGFYGYTF
. 18 TRBJ1-5 TRBV21-1 . TGTGCCAGCAGCACCAGGGGGACCCCCCGATCGAAGGATCAGCCCCAGCATTTT CASSTRGTPRSKDQPQHF
TRBD2 13 TRBJ2-7 TRBV7-9 once TGTGCCAGCAGACCGGGACTAGCGCGCGAGCAGTACTTC CASRPGLAREQYF
. 15 TRBJ2-7 TRBV7-2 . TGTGCCAGCAGCTTAGCGGGGACTTCTCCGGGCGAGCAGTACTTC CASSLAGTSPGEQYF
TRBD1 16 TRBJ1-3 TRBV6-6 . TGTGCCAGCAGACGGACAGGGGACATCTCTGGAAACACCATATATTTT CASRRTGDISGNTIYF
TRBD2 14 TRBJ2-3 TRBV6-5 . TGTGCCAGCTCACTAGCGGGAGGGACAGATACGCAGTATTTT CASSLAGGTDTQYF
. 12 TRBJ1-1 TRBV12-5 . TGTGCTAGTGGTTTCCCAGGATCGGGGGCTTTCTTT CASGFPGSGAFF
. 12 TRBJ2-3 TRBV18 . TGTGCCAGCTCACCAAAGGAGGATACGCAGTATTTT CASSPKEDTQYF
. 13 TRBJ1-1 TRBV18 . TGTGCCAGCTCACTACACCCGAACACTGAAGCTTTCTTT CASSLHPNTEAFF
TRBD2 16 TRBJ2-5 TRBV4-1 once TGCGCCAGCAGCCCTCAGGGGCGGGGGGGTCGAGAGACCCAGTACTTC CASSPQGRGGRETQYF
. 14 TRBJ2-5 TRBV7-8 . TGTGCCAGCAGCTTGGGGGGTGCCGGAGAGACCCAGTACTTC CASSLGGAGETQYF
TRBD2 15 TRBJ2-2 TRBV10-1 . TGCGCCAGCAATAGGGTAGCGGGAGTCACCGGGGAGCTGTTTTTT CASNRVAGVTGELFF
. 12 TRBJ1-5 TRBV28 . TGTGCCAGCCTCGCCCGGGATCAGCCCCAGCATTTT CASLARDQPQHF
. 13 TRBJ1-1 TRBV7-3 once TGTGCCAGCAGCTTTCAGGGAAACACTGAAGCTTTCTTT CASSFQGNTEAFF
. 15 TRBJ2-7 TRBV7-9 . TGTGCCAGCAGCTCACCCTGGACAGCCACCTACGAGCAGTACTTC CASSSPWTATYEQYF
TRBD1 12 TRBJ1-2 TRBV28 . TGTGCCAGCAGTTTGGACAGGTTTGGCTACACCTTC CASSLDRFGYTF
. 14 TRBJ1-3 TRBV5-5 . TGTGCCAGCAGCAGAGGGGGCTCTGGAAACACCATATATTTT CASSRGGSGNTIYF
TRBD1 14 TRBJ1-1 TRBV6-5 . TGTGCCAGCAGCGACAGGGGAAGGGGCACTGAAGCTTTCTTT CASSDRGRGTEAFF